This is a list of T cell receptor beta chains from one sample in a study of graft-versus-host responses after intestinal transplantation. The antigens for these receptors are not known. The method was immunoSEQ multiplex PCR; TCRdb's version includes in-frame clones alone and lacks a portion of them. The top ten hold roughly 1.5% of the sample, which has just under 65,000 clones, 90% to 95% seen once. The source material was unstimulated CD8+ T cells sorted from spleen or lymph node cells, sampled before transplant. These receptors all stem from a human donor who was the organ donor for an intestinal transplant. Each CDR3 is given with its conserved first and last residue. The order of the fields is V gene, J gene, clone size, D gene, CDR3 length, CDR3 DNA, CDR3 protein. D genes are given only for firm matches. Some rows mark clone size as missing; the rest say once, few, many or name a class of expanded clone.

TRBV9,TRBJ1-2,-,TRBD1,14,TGTGCCAGCAGCCTACGGACAGGTCTCCATGGCTACACCTTC,CASSLRTGLHGYTF
TRBV9,TRBJ2-1,-,TRBD2,20,TGTGCCAGCAGCGGCGACGGTAGCGGGAGGGCAATAGGTGCCTACAATGAGCAGTTCTTC,CASSGDGSGRAIGAYNEQFF
TRBV11-2,TRBJ1-6,-,TRBD1,14,TGTGCCAGCAGCTTCGGGACAGATAATTCACCCCTCCACTTT,CASSFGTDNSPLHF
TRBV6-7,TRBJ2-1,-,TRBD2,17,TGTGCCAGCAGTGACTGGACTAGCGGGAGCTCCTACAATGAGCAGTTCTTC,CASSDWTSGSSYNEQFF
TRBV19,TRBJ2-1,-,TRBD2,14,TGTGCCAGTAGTATAGGGACTAGCGACAATGAGCAGTTCTTC,CASSIGTSDNEQFF
TRBV9,TRBJ2-1,medium-sized,TRBD2,19,TGTGCCAGCAGCGCGTGGGGACTAGCGCAATACATTCCCTACAATGAGCAGTTCTTC,CASSAWGLAQYIPYNEQFF
TRBV5-4,TRBJ1-1,-,-,16,TGTGCCAGCAGCCCGCAAAAATCAGGTCCGGACACTGAAGCTTTCTTT,CASSPQKSGPDTEAFF
TRBV30,TRBJ2-1,-,-,14,TGTGCCTCCTCGCCCCGGGGTCCCTACAATGAGCAGTTCTTC,CASSPRGPYNEQFF
TRBV11-2,TRBJ2-3,-,TRBD2,15,TGTGCCAGCAGCACACGACTAGCGGGCACAGATACGCAGTATTTT,CASSTRLAGTDTQYF
TRBV5-1,TRBJ2-2,-,TRBD2,17,TGCGCCAGCAGCAGGACTAGCGGGAGGGCCCTGACCGGGGAGCTGTTTTTT,CASSRTSGRALTGELFF
TRBV4-2,TRBJ2-7,-,TRBD1,20,TGTGCCAGCAGCCAAGTAGCCGGGACAGGGGGCTTCACCGGTGCCTACGAGCAGTACTTC,CASSQVAGTGGFTGAYEQYF
TRBV6-5,TRBJ1-2,once,-,16,TGTGCCAGCAGTTACTCGTCCCCCCTTCCCTTGAGCGGCTACACCTTC,CASSYSSPLPLSGYTF
TRBV6-6,TRBJ2-7,few,-,13,TGTGCCAGCAGTTCGGGACTCACCTACGAGCAGTACTTC,CASSSGLTYEQYF
TRBV19,TRBJ1-2,-,TRBD1,15,TGTGCCAGTAGTGCCGGGACAGGGGAGGGCTATGGCTACACCTTC,CASSAGTGEGYGYTF
TRBV5-4,TRBJ2-7,-,TRBD2,18,TGTGCCAGCAGTCCCGGGACTAGCGGGGTTGGGCCCCACTACGAGCAGTACTTC,CASSPGTSGVGPHYEQYF
TRBV19,TRBJ1-2,-,TRBD1,19,TGTGCCACCCTCTTTCGGGGTGTCTCAAACAGGGGAAAGAACTATGGCTACACCTTC,CATLFRGVSNRGKNYGYTF
TRBV5-8,TRBJ2-1,-,-,13,TGTGCCAGCAGCTTGGCCCCATACAATGAGCAGTTCTTC,CASSLAPYNEQFF
TRBV7-9,TRBJ1-4,-,TRBD1,15,TGTGCCAGCAGCTTCGAACAGGGGAATAATGAAAAACTGTTTTTT,CASSFEQGNNEKLFF
TRBV28,TRBJ1-2,-,-,15,TGTGCCAGCAGTACGACAGAATGGAAACGCTATGGCTACACCTTC,CASSTTEWKRYGYTF
TRBV7-6,TRBJ1-4,-,TRBD1,15,TGTGCCAGCAGTCCCTGGACAGGGGCGGGTGAAAAACTGTTTTTT,CASSPWTGAGEKLFF
TRBV7-3,TRBJ2-3,-,TRBD2,16,TGTGCCAGCAGCCTCCGACTAGCGGGGGGGTCAGATACGCAGTATTTT,CASSLRLAGGSDTQYF
TRBV6-5,TRBJ1-1,-,-,11,TGTGCCAGCAGTAGGGGGACTGAAGCTTTCTTT,CASSRGTEAFF
TRBV28,TRBJ2-3,-,TRBD2,14,TGTGCCAGCAGTTGGGTTTGGGGGGGAGATACGCAGTATTTT,CASSWVWGGDTQYF
TRBV5-5,TRBJ1-5,-,-,16,TGTGCCAGCAGCTTGGTGGGGGCTGGGGGCAATCAGCCCCAGCATTTT,CASSLVGAGGNQPQHF
TRBV9,TRBJ2-1,-,-,13,TGTGCCAGCAGCGTAGGAGGAGAGAATGAGCAGTTCTTC,CASSVGGENEQFF
TRBV9,TRBJ1-1,-,-,15,TGTGCCAGCAGCCCCAGTGGGGGGGGGAACACTGAAGCTTTCTTT,CASSPSGGGNTEAFF
TRBV7-2,TRBJ2-7,once,-,13,TGTGCCAGCAGCTCCGGCAGGTCTCGGGAGCAGTACTTC,CASSSGRSREQYF
TRBV30,TRBJ2-1,-,-,12,TGTGCCTGGAGTGTATCGCGGAATGAGCAGTTCTTC,CAWSVSRNEQFF
TRBV28,TRBJ2-4,-,-,15,TGTGCCAGCAGTTTGTCCTCCGAGCGGCAAAACATTCAGTACTTC,CASSLSSERQNIQYF
TRBV5-4,TRBJ2-3,-,-,12,TGTGCCAGCAGCTTGGTTGCGGATACGCAGTATTTT,CASSLVADTQYF
TRBV5-1,TRBJ2-1,-,-,15,TGCGCCAGCAGCTTGTTGGCGGGTGACTACAATGAGCAGTTCTTC,CASSLLAGDYNEQFF
TRBV5-5,TRBJ1-2,-,-,13,TGTGCCAGCAGCTTGATCACTAACTATGGCTACACCTTC,CASSLITNYGYTF
TRBV27,TRBJ2-7,once,-,14,TGTGCCAGCAGTTTGGCCTCCCGGGCCTACGAGCAGTACTTC,CASSLASRAYEQYF
TRBV6-1,TRBJ2-7,-,-,14,TGTGCCAGCAGTGGACTAGGGGAGGCCTACGAGCAGTACTTC,CASSGLGEAYEQYF
TRBV5-8,TRBJ1-1,once,-,16,TGTGCCAGCAGCTTGGACGTGGGCATCGGGAACACTGAAGCTTTCTTT,CASSLDVGIGNTEAFF
TRBV30,TRBJ2-7,-,-,13,TGTGCCTGGAGTATTGGGGACAACTACGAGCAGTACTTC,CAWSIGDNYEQYF
TRBV28,TRBJ2-3,-,TRBD1,15,TGTGCCAGCAGTTCATACAGGGGGAGCACAGATACGCAGTATTTT,CASSSYRGSTDTQYF
TRBV28,TRBJ2-7,-,TRBD2,15,TGTGCCAGCAGTTTCCCGCGGGAGCGAGGCTACGAGCAGTACTTC,CASSFPRERGYEQYF
TRBV28,TRBJ2-5,-,TRBD2,19,TGTGCCAGCAGTTTAAAATGGACTAGCGGGAGTCGAGCGAAGGAGACCCAGTACTTC,CASSLKWTSGSRAKETQYF
TRBV25-1,TRBJ2-7,once,-,14,TGTGCCAGCAAATTTTCCGGGGGAACCTACGAGCAGTACTTC,CASKFSGGTYEQYF
TRBV7-9,TRBJ1-1,-,-,15,TGTGCCAGCAACTTAATTCAGGGGCTGAACACTGAAGCTTTCTTT,CASNLIQGLNTEAFF
TRBV27,TRBJ2-3,-,TRBD2,17,TGTGCCAGCACTGACGCGGGACTAGCGGGGGTCACAGATACGCAGTATTTT,CASTDAGLAGVTDTQYF
TRBV2,TRBJ1-2,once,-,15,TGTGCCAGCAGTTCAGGACTGATCTTAAACTATGGCTACACCTTC,CASSSGLILNYGYTF
TRBV27,TRBJ2-3,-,-,14,TGTGCCAGTCGGGACTCCACCGACACAGATACGCAGTATTTT,CASRDSTDTDTQYF